The present TCR beta chain was sequenced within a study of blood T cell repertoires in COVID-19. Whole-study context: Sites across the United States, Italy and Spain contributed samples from acute and convalescent COVID-19. Sample material is recorded as cDNA or gDNA derived from T cells, B-cell-depleted T cells, or PBMCs.

As processed by the authors: Reference gene primer amplification yielded estimated nucleated cell counts. The method was immunoSEQ multiplex PCR; TCRdb's version includes in-frame clones alone and lacks a portion of them. V, J and clone size are taken as reported in that table, and D and trimming were inferred from the DNA itself. The table records roughly 67,000 clones, about 74% of them present only once. The CDR3 length is 16 residues. In germline, CDR1 is SGHTA, CDR2 FQGNSA. V was pared by 3 bases and J by 2 bases, with 1 base of the junction left unmatched. Material: peripheral blood. The sequence was collected from a human donor in a cohort sampled during active COVID-19. J is TRBJ2-1 and V is TRBV7-2; 13 bases line up with TRBD2. This chain's CDR3 is CASSFGLAGAYNEQFF. In DNA, the CDR3 is TGTGCCAGCAGCTTCGGACTAGCGGGGGCCTACAATGAGCAGTTCTTC.